This T cell receptor (beta chain) originates from a study of blood T cell repertoires in COVID-19 (dated by TCRdb to 2020 to 2022). Describing the broader study: The collaborator samples originated in the United States, Italy and Spain and spanned the acute and convalescent phases of COVID-19. The prospective study material was composed of cDNA or gDNA derived from T cells, B-cell-depleted T cells, or PBMCs. Subjects who had been exposed to COVID-19, were actively infected with it, or had recovered from it provided the deeply sampled blood TCRbeta repertoires that made up the dataset. A freely available public database, intended as a resource for researchers studying the immune response to SARS-CoV-2, is where the repertoires were released. Samples came from the ongoing ImmuneRACE study (first 160 participants) plus 1,254 subjects from 6 global collaborators. A de-identified subject ID, COVID-19 status, age in years and sex were almost always included in the sample metadata. HLA class I and class II types, where available, came from metadata supplied by the sample provider rather than from assay-based typing.

TCRbeta CDR3 regions were amplified from genomic DNA using the immunoSEQ Assay, a bias-controlled multiplex PCR. For the original study's pipeline: Nucleated cell counts per sample were estimated from amplification of reference gene primers within the assay. To quantify the absolute abundance of each unique TCRbeta CDR3 rearrangement, sequence reads were collapsed and filtered. Productive Simpson clonality was computed per sample as the square root of Simpson's diversity index over productive rearrangements. As stored in TCRdb, this immuneACCESS dataset retains in-frame rearrangements with V and J assigned. A fraction of the clones does not appear; measured against another copy, unresolved V genes explain less than half of the discrepancy, and the remainder lacks a known reason. The V and J calls and clone size were taken over from that table, and D and trimming were inferred from the DNA. The sample table holds 330,000 or so clones, of which around 90% were seen once. Under 6% of the sample comes from the top ten.

At the junction V is shortened by 4 bases and J by 1 base, with 13 bases in between. Including cysteine and phenylalanine, the CDR3 has 15 amino acids. Only the CDR3 portion is preserved as DNA: 45 bases, with reading frame beginning at the first base. The germline V gene yields SGHDN for CDR1 and FVKESK for CDR2. Note on this clone: Its antigen target is currently unknown. No much larger clonotype is one base removed from it; base qualities were not supplied.

The research as a whole found: Clinical and demographic metadata were provided uncurated, with the amount varying by source and participant.

Participants in the prospective study were aged roughly 18 to 89 years, lived in more than 20 United States geographic areas, and enrolled through a virtual design. To assign participants to cohorts, the prospective study relied on clinical history that participants themselves reported in a screening survey and a study questionnaire. For ImmuneRACE Cohort 3, a participant was defined as recovered based on two consecutive negative NP/OP PCR tests, clearance by a healthcare professional, or resolution of symptoms. Mobile phlebotomists in the prospective study collected whole blood, serum and a nasopharyngeal or oropharyngeal swab from every participant. Participants in the prospective study had the option to provide additional blood draws and questionnaires over an approximately two-month period. Before DNA extraction, blood samples from the prospective study were shipped at room temperature or frozen.

The V and J segments used are TRBV14 and TRBJ1-1; a weak D assignment points to TRBD1 (6 bases agree). The sample comprised PBMCs or T cells enriched from blood (not recorded which). This clonotype was obtained from a man under 40 who had recovered from COVID-19. The DNA is TGTGCCAGCAGCCCAATAGGGGGGGGGAACACTGAAGCTTTCTTT. The resulting protein is CASSPIGGGNTEAFF.